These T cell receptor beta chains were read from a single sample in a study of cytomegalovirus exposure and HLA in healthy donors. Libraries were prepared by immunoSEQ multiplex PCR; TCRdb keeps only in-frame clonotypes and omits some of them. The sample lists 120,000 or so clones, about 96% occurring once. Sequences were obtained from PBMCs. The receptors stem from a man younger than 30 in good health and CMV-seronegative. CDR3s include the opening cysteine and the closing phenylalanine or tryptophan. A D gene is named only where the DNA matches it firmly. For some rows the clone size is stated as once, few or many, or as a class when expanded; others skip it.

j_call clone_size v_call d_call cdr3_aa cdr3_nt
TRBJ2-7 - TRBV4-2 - CASSQDWRETYEQYF TGTGCCAGCAGCCAAGATTGGAGGGAGACCTACGAGCAGTACTTC
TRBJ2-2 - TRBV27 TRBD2 CASSLAGNTGELFF TGTGCCAGCAGTCTAGCGGGGAACACCGGGGAGCTGTTTTTT
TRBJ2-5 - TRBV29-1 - CSVPPVNQETQYF TGCAGCGTCCCTCCCGTTAACCAAGAGACCCAGTACTTC
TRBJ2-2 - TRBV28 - CAIQSTGELFF TGTGCCATCCAGTCCACCGGGGAGCTGTTTTTT
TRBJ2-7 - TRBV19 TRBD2 CASSKLGLADPHPDF TGTGCCAGTAGTAAACTGGGACTAGCGGACCCTCATCCGGACTTC
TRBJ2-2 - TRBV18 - CASSPRPAGNTGELFF TGTGCCAGCTCACCACGCCCAGCGGGGAACACCGGGGAGCTGTTTTTT
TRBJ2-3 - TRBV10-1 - CAIHTTPIAGRGTDTQYF TGCGCCATCCATACAACCCCCATAGCTGGGAGAGGCACAGATACGCAGTATTTT
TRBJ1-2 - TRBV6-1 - CASSDLRYGYTF TGTGCCAGCAGTGATCTGAGGTATGGCTACACCTTC
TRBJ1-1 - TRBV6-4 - CASSDGPGTEAFF TGTGCCAGCAGTGATGGCCCAGGAACTGAAGCTTTCTTT
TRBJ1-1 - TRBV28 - CASKPRGAGGTEAFF TGTGCCAGCAAGCCTCGGGGGGCGGGAGGCACTGAAGCTTTCTTT
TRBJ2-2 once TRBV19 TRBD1 CASSEGAGNTGELFF TGTGCCAGTAGTGAGGGGGCTGGTAACACCGGGGAGCTGTTTTTT
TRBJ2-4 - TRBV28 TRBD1 CASSLDRDLAKNIQYF TGTGCCAGCAGTCTCGACAGGGATCTAGCCAAAAACATTCAGTACTTC
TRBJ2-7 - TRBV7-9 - CASSLAGLEQYF TGTGCCAGCAGCTTAGCAGGACTCGAGCAGTACTTC
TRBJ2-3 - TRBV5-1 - CASTGGGSQYF TGCGCCAGCACCGGAGGTGGCTCGCAGTATTTT
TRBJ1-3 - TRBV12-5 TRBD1 CASGLVVIEGATGNTIYF TGTGCTAGTGGTTTGGTAGTTATTGAGGGGGCGACGGGAAACACCATATATTTT
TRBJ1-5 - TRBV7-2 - CASSQPGQPQHF TGTGCCAGCAGCCAACCAGGTCAGCCCCAGCATTTT
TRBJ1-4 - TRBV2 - CASNFATNEKLFF TGTGCCAGCAATTTCGCAACTAATGAAAAACTGTTTTTT
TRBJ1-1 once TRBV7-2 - CASSLAGWTEAFF TGTGCCAGCAGCTTAGCCGGGTGGACTGAAGCTTTCTTT
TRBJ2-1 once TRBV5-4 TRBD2 CASSLETGGYNEQFF TGTGCCAGCAGCTTGGAGACGGGAGGGTACAATGAGCAGTTCTTC
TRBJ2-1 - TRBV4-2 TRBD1 CASSHGQGVVNEQFF TGTGCCAGCAGTCACGGACAGGGGGTTGTCAATGAGCAGTTCTTC
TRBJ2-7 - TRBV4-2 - CASSPSGSSEQYF TGTGCCAGCAGCCCCTCGGGGAGTTCCGAGCAGTACTTC
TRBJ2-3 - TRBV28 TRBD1 CASRRTGSTDTQYF TGTGCCAGCAGAAGGACAGGGAGCACAGATACGCAGTATTTT